These 15 T cell receptor beta chains were sequenced from one sample in a study of blood T cell repertoires in COVID-19. Using immunoSEQ multiplex PCR, the repertoire was profiled, and TCRdb retains in-frame clones only, with some absent. Among about 200,000 clones listed, around 86% were seen once. Sequencing was done on a sample of peripheral blood. These receptors all stem from a woman aged 45 to 65 with COVID-19, enrolled during active disease.

The rearrangement uses TRBV12-1 and TRBJ1-1. TRBV12-1 is shown as a pseudogene. The CDR3 is 15 residues long. CDR3 in DNA: TGTGCCAGCAGCTTCGGCGGGGCTGGGAACACTGAAGCTTTCTTT. The encoded protein is CASSFGGAGNTEAFF.

The chain carries TRBV6-5 and TRBJ2-1; 11 bases match TRBD1. CDR1 and CDR2 (germline): MNHEY, SVGAGI. After removal of 10 bases from V and 12 bases from J, the junction contained 5 bases not matched to a gene. This CDR3 has 11 amino acids. The CDR3 nucleotides read TGTGCCACTTGGGACAGGGGGGGGCAGTTCTTC. This codes for CATWDRGGQFF.

This rearrangement joins TRBV28 to TRBJ2-1, with 7 bases fitting TRBD1. The CDR3 consists of 11 residues. Germline assignment: CDR1 MDHEN and CDR2 SYDVKM. The trim removed 6 bases at V and 14 bases at J, leaving 7 bases unmatched. This CDR3 is CASSPGQVEFF. The CDR3 DNA reads TGTGCCAGCAGCCCCGGACAGGTGGAGTTCTTC.

The CDR3 reads CASSFLGLSSYNEQFF. Here the CDR3 DNA reads TGTGCCAGCAGCTTCCTCGGTTTGAGCTCCTACAATGAGCAGTTCTTC. This chain uses TRBV5-5 with TRBJ2-1; D not resolved. This CDR3 has 16 amino acids. The ends were cut back, 2 bases at V and 0 bases at J, with 12 bases in the middle. Looked up from germline, CDR1 is SGHKS and CDR2 is YYEKEE (reference sequence).

This clone was counted a few times. The chain combines TRBV10-1 with TRBJ2-1, with 9 bases matching TRBD1. CDR3 length: 16 residues. The germline V gene encodes CDR1 WNHNN and CDR2 SYGVQD (reference sequence). With 5 bases clipped from V and 7 bases from J, the junction kept 12 bases outside the gene matches. The CDR3 DNA follows: TGCGCCAGCAGTTTCCCCCGGGACAGGGTTAAGAATGAGCAGTTCTTC. Translating gives CASSFPRDRVKNEQFF.

This chain joins TRBV6-6 and TRBJ1-5; no clear D. Germline V gene sequence: CDR1 MNHNY, CDR2 SVGAGI (reference sequence). V was shortened by 7 bases and J by 7 bases, with 17 bases between the two germline ends. The CDR3 sequence is 14 residues long. DNA of the CDR3: TGTGCCAGCAAAGACAACTCACCCGAACAGCCCCAGCATTTT. It encodes CASKDNSPEQPQHF.

The chain recombines TRBV7-2 with TRBJ2-3, with TRBD2 matching over 12 bases. CDR3 length equals 16 residues. The germline V gene has CDR1 SGHTA and CDR2 FQGNSA. V lost 4 bases to trimming and J lost 2 bases; unmatched junction nucleotides: 4. CDR3 in amino acids: CASSSRTSGVTDTQYF. The CDR3 DNA reads as TGTGCCAGCAGCTCGCGGACTAGCGGGGTCACAGATACGCAGTATTTT.

This clone was detected only a few times. The CDR3 protein is CASSSTLIDEQYF. The CDR3 DNA follows: TGTGCCAGCAGCTCTACTCTTATCGACGAGCAGTACTTC. V is TRBV7-9 and J is TRBJ2-7; D not resolved. From germline, CDR1 is SEHNR and CDR2 FQNEAQ (reference sequence). Trimming pared 4 bases from V and 5 bases from J, leaving 12 bases between. CDR3 size: 13 residues.

The genes are TRBV5-1 and TRBJ2-7, with 14 bases aligning to TRBD2. Per the germline V gene, CDR1 is SGHRS and CDR2 is YFSETQ. The CDR3 totals 16 residues. The trim removed 4 bases at V and 4 bases at J, leaving 7 bases unmatched. The CDR3 loop reads CASSPGLAGASYEQYF. CDR3 in DNA: TGCGCCAGCAGCCCGGGACTAGCGGGGGCCTCTTACGAGCAGTACTTC.

The chain carries TRBV29-1 and TRBJ1-2; 7 bases map to TRBD1. The V gene end was trimmed by 8 bases and the J gene end by 3 bases; junction bases not matched to a gene: 3. CDR3 size: 11 residues. From germline, CDR1 is SQVTM and CDR2 ANQGSEA. CDR3 loop: CSLGTDYGYTF. As DNA, the CDR3 is TGCAGCCTAGGGACAGACTATGGCTACACCTTC.

The V call is TRBV4-2, the J call TRBJ2-2; 7 bases map to TRBD1. The CDR3 runs 16 residues. Germline loops: CDR1 LGHNA, CDR2 YNFKEQ. The junction had 10 bases not matched to a gene; V was cut back by 5 bases and J by 4 bases. CDR3 bases: TGTGCCAGCAGCATTAGACAGGGAATGGGCACCGGGGAGCTGTTTTTT. It translates to CASSIRQGMGTGELFF.

The CDR3 sequence is CASSSGTTRGSEQFF. As DNA, the CDR3 is TGTGCCAGCAGTTCCGGGACTACCCGCGGGAGTGAGCAGTTCTTC. The chain couples TRBV2 to TRBJ2-1, with 7 positions matching TRBD2. This CDR3 has 15 amino acids. Germline loops: CDR1 SNHLY, CDR2 FYNNEI. V was clipped by 5 bases and J by 9 bases; unmatched bases: 13.

The chain links TRBV18 to TRBJ2-5, with D unresolved. Germline CDR1 is KGHSH and CDR2 is LQKENI. This CDR3 is built from 11 residues. V lost 2 bases to trimming and J lost 5 bases, with 3 bases between them. DNA of the CDR3: TGTGCCAGCTCACCAGAGGAGACCCAGTACTTC. Its protein is CASSPEETQYF.

This clone has more than one count but fewer than ten. This chain uses TRBV7-9 with TRBJ2-7; TRBD1 aligns across 10 bases. CDR1 and CDR2 from the germline V gene are SEHNR and FQNEAQ (reference sequence). The trim removed 1 base at V and 6 bases at J, leaving 9 bases unmatched. The CDR3 has 16 residues. The CDR3 reads CASSLGDRGYRREQYF. DNA for the CDR3: TGTGCCAGCAGCTTAGGGGACAGGGGATACAGGCGCGAGCAGTACTTC.

J is TRBJ2-7 and V is TRBV6-6, with D possibly being TRBD1 or TRBD2 (5 bases each). V lost 5 bases, J lost 6 bases, and 11 bases lay in between. The CDR3 is 12 amino acids. CDR1 MNHNY and CDR2 SVGAGI come from the germline V gene (reference sequence). The CDR3 nucleotides are TGTGCCAGCAGTAGATCAGGGAGCGAGCAGTACTTC. Translated, it gives CASSRSGSEQYF.